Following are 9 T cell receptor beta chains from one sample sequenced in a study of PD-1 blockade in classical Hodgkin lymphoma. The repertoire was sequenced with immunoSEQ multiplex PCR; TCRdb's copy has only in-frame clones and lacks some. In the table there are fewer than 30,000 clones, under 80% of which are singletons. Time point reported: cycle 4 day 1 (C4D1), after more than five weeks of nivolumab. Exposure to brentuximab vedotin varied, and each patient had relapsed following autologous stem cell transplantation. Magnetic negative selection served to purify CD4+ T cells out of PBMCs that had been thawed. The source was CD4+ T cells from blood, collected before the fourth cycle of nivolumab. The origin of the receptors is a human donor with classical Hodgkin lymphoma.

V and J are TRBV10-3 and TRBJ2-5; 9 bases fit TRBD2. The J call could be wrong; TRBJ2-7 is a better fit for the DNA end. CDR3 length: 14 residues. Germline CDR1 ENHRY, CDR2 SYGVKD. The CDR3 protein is CATHLAGAVGEQYF. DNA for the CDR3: TGTGCCACGCATTTAGCGGGAGCGGTAGGCGAGCAGTACTTC.

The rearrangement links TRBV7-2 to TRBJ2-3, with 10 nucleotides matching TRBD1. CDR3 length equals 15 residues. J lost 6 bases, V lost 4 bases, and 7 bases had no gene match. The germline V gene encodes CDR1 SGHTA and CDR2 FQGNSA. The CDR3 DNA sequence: TGTGCCAGCAGCTACCAGACAGGGGGCTGGGATACGCAGTATTTT. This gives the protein CASSYQTGGWDTQYF.

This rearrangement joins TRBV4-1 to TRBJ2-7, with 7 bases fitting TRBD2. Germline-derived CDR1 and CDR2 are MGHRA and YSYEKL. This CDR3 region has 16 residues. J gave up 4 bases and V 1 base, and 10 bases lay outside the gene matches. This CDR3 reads CASSQGRGLGAYEQYF. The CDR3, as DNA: TGCGCCAGCAGCCAAGGGCGAGGACTAGGCGCGTACGAGCAGTACTTC.

CDR3 in amino acids: CASSFRTGPYEQYF. CDR3 nucleotide sequence: TGTGCCAGCAGCTTTAGGACAGGGCCCTACGAGCAGTACTTC. The chain combines TRBV7-9 with TRBJ2-7, with TRBD1 identical over 8 bases. The CDR3 sequence is 14 residues long. V was pared by 3 bases and J by 2 bases, with 3 bases of the junction left unmatched. From germline, CDR1 is SEHNR and CDR2 FQNEAQ (reference sequence).

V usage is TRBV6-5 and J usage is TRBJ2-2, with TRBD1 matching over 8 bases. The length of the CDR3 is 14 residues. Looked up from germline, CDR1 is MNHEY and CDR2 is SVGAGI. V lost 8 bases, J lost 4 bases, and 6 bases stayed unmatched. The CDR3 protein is CASSRQGITGELFF. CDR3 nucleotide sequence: TGTGCCAGCTCTCGACAGGGGATCACCGGGGAGCTGTTTTTT.

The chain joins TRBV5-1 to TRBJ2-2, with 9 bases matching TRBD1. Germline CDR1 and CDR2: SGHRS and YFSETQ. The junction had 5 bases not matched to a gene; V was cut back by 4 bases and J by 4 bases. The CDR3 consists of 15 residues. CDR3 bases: TGCGCCAGCAGCATACTGACAGGGGGCACCGGGGAGCTGTTTTTT. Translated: CASSILTGGTGELFF. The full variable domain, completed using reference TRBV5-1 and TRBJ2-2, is KAGVTQTPRYLIKTRGQQVTLSCSPISGHRSVSWYQQTPGQGLQFLFEYFSETQRNKGNFPGRFSGRQFSNSRSEMNVSTLELGDSALYLCASSILTGGTGELFFGEGSRLTVL.

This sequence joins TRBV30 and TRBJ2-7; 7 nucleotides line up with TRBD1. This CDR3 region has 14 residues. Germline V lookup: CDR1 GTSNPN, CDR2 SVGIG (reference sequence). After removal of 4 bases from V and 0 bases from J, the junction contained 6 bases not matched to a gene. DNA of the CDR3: TGTGCCTGGACCACCGACAGGGTCTCCTACGAGCAGTACTTC. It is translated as CAWTTDRVSYEQYF. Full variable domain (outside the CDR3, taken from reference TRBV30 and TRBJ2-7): SQTIHQWPATLVQPVGSPLSLECTVEGTSNPNLYWYRQAAGRGLQLLFYSVGIGQISSEVPQNLSASRPQDRQFILSSKKLLLSDSGFYLCAWTTDRVSYEQYFGPGTRLTVT.

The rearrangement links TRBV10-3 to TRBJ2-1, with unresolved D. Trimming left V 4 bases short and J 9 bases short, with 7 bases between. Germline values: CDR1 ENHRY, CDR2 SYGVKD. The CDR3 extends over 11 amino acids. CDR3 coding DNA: TGTGCCATCAGTGCTGAAGGTGAGCAGTTCTTC. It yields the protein CAISAEGEQFF.

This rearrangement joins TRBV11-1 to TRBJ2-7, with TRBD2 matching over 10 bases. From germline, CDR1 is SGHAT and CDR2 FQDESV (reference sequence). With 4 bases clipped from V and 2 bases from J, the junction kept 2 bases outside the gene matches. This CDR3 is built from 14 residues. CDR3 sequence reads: CASSWTSGAYEQYF. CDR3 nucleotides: TGTGCCAGCAGCTGGACTAGCGGAGCCTACGAGCAGTACTTC.